These T cell receptor beta chains were read from a single sample in a study of lymphopenia after photon versus proton radiotherapy. The method was immunoSEQ multiplex PCR; TCRdb's version includes in-frame clones alone and lacks a portion of them. The sample consists of 40,000 to 45,000 clones, roughly 86% of them appearing once. The source was peripheral blood, collected from a patient treated with proton-based radiotherapy. The source of these receptors is a woman in her 70s with pancreatic cancer. Some clones in this sample may be carry-over from other donors' samples. Each CDR3 is given with its conserved first and last residue. A D gene is named only where the DNA matches it firmly. The size field is filled for only some rows; it gives once, few, many or a size class.

len,abundance,v_gene,d_gene,j_gene,CDR3aa,CDR3nt
16,few,TRBV14,.,TRBJ1-3,CASSQDLLGSGNTIYF,TGTGCCAGCAGCCAAGATCTTCTGGGCTCTGGAAACACCATATATTTT
15,.,TRBV18,TRBD2,TRBJ2-1,CASSPQRDYNYEQFF,TGTGCCAGCTCACCACAGAGGGACTATAACTATGAGCAGTTCTTC
14,few,TRBV2,TRBD1,TRBJ1-2,CASKGQLHPYGYTF,TGTGCCAGCAAGGGACAGTTGCATCCCTATGGCTACACCTTC
20,.,TRBV5-1,TRBD1,TRBJ1-2,CASSLGPGQGVVGPNYGYTF,TGCGCCAGCAGCTTGGGCCCGGGACAGGGAGTGGTGGGTCCTAACTATGGCTACACCTTC
15,.,TRBV5-6,.,TRBJ1-3,CASSLDAGAGNTIYF,TGTGCCAGCAGCTTGGACGCAGGGGCTGGAAACACCATATATTTT
15,few,TRBV19,.,TRBJ2-2,CASSADGVLTGELFF,TGTGCCAGTAGCGCCGATGGGGTTCTAACCGGGGAGCTGTTTTTT
14,.,TRBV27,.,TRBJ1-1,CASSFAAGNTEAFF,TGTGCCAGCAGTTTCGCAGCAGGGAACACTGAAGCTTTCTTT
15,.,TRBV30,.,TRBJ2-3,CAWSVEGLFTDTQYF,TGTGCCTGGAGTGTAGAGGGGCTATTCACAGATACGCAGTATTTT
14,.,TRBV5-1,TRBD1,TRBJ1-1,CASSLTGGNPEAFF,TGCGCCAGCAGCTTAACAGGGGGCAACCCTGAAGCTTTCTTT
15,.,TRBV19,.,TRBJ2-6,CASSFRDEGANVLTF,TGTGCCAGTAGCTTCCGGGACGAAGGGGCCAACGTCCTGACTTTC
15,.,TRBV28,.,TRBJ2-4,CASSSPGEVGNIQYF,TGTGCCAGCAGTTCCCCGGGGGAGGTGGGAAACATTCAGTACTTC
17,.,TRBV23-1,.,TRBJ2-2,CASSHFSGAPYTGELFF,TGCGCCAGCAGTCACTTTAGCGGAGCCCCCTACACCGGGGAGCTGTTTTTT
13,.,TRBV18,.,TRBJ1-1,CASSRTMNTEAFF,TGTGCCAGCTCACGTACCATGAACACTGAAGCTTTCTTT
15,once,TRBV6-5,.,TRBJ1-1,CASSYSRAGNTEAFF,TGTGCCAGCAGTTACTCGAGGGCGGGGAACACTGAAGCTTTCTTT
14,.,TRBV28,.,TRBJ2-2,CASSFQGGTGELFF,TGTGCCAGCAGTTTTCAAGGGGGCACCGGGGAGCTGTTTTTT
14,.,TRBV7-8,.,TRBJ1-5,CASSATGRDQPQHF,TGTGCCAGCAGCGCAACAGGGAGGGATCAGCCCCAGCATTTT
15,once,TRBV21-1,.,TRBJ2-1,CASSNHRQGVREQFF,TGTGCCAGCAGCAACCACAGACAGGGAGTAAGGGAGCAGTTCTTC
14,.,TRBV7-8,.,TRBJ1-6,CASSLGSYNSPLHF,TGTGCCAGCAGCTTGGGTTCCTATAATTCACCCCTCCACTTT
13,.,TRBV7-2,.,TRBJ2-1,CASSLDTDNEQFF,TGTGCCAGCAGCTTAGATACGGACAATGAGCAGTTCTTC
16,.,TRBV7-2,TRBD2,TRBJ2-7,CASSLGWTSGSYEQYF,TGTGCCAGCAGCTTAGGGTGGACTAGCGGGAGTTACGAGCAGTACTTC
15,.,TRBV2,.,TRBJ1-3,CASRSQGLVGNTIYF,TGTGCCAGCAGATCACAGGGTTTAGTCGGAAACACCATATATTTT
15,.,TRBV9,TRBD2,TRBJ2-1,CASSVVPAGYNEQFF,TGTGCCAGCAGCGTAGTCCCAGCGGGATACAATGAGCAGTTCTTC
15,.,TRBV7-2,.,TRBJ1-3,CASSLAAGYGNTIYF,TGTGCCAGCAGCTTAGCTGCAGGGTATGGAAACACCATATATTTT
15,.,TRBV11-3,TRBD1,TRBJ2-1,CASSKEGTEYNEQFF,TGTGCCAGCAGCAAAGAGGGGACAGAGTACAATGAGCAGTTCTTC
15,.,TRBV27,.,TRBJ2-1,CASSFLDSGNNEQFF,TGTGCCAGCAGTTTTCTGGACTCGGGGAACAATGAGCAGTTCTTC
12,.,TRBV14,.,TRBJ2-2,CASSQYAGELFF,TGTGCCAGCTCCCAATACGCCGGGGAGCTGTTTTTT
16,.,TRBV11-1,.,TRBJ2-1,CASSLVSDLSYNEQFF,TGTGCCAGCAGCTTAGTTTCAGATCTCTCCTACAATGAGCAGTTCTTC
13,.,TRBV28,.,TRBJ2-7,CASSLGVAYEQYF,TGTGCCAGCAGTTTAGGGGTGGCCTACGAGCAGTACTTC
14,.,TRBV28,.,TRBJ1-2,CASSRNSPRDGYTF,TGTGCCAGCAGTCGTAATTCCCCACGGGATGGCTACACCTTC
15,.,TRBV7-9,TRBD2,TRBJ2-5,CASSLLAGGAETQYF,TGTGCCAGCAGCTTATTAGCGGGAGGAGCTGAGACCCAGTACTTC
16,.,TRBV13,.,TRBJ1-5,CASSLGPMGSNQPQHF,TGTGCCAGCAGCTTAGGGCCAATGGGAAGCAATCAGCCCCAGCATTTT
12,.,TRBV5-1,.,TRBJ2-3,CASKESTDTQYF,TGCGCCAGCAAAGAGAGCACAGATACGCAGTATTTT
16,.,TRBV19,TRBD1,TRBJ2-6,CASSKGTASGANVLTF,TGTGCCAGTAGCAAAGGGACAGCTTCTGGGGCCAACGTCCTGACTTTC
18,once,TRBV6-1,.,TRBJ2-1,CASSEVWGGRHSFGEQFF,TGTGCCAGCAGTGAAGTCTGGGGGGGGCGACATTCTTTCGGTGAGCAGTTCTTC
12,.,TRBV19,TRBD2,TRBJ2-1,CASRTSNDEQFF,TGTGCCAGTAGGACTAGCAACGATGAGCAGTTCTTC
11,.,TRBV19,.,TRBJ2-1,CASRAREGQFF,TGTGCCAGTAGAGCCAGGGAAGGGCAGTTCTTC
13,.,TRBV7-9,.,TRBJ1-1,CASSFGRNTEAFF,TGTGCCAGCAGCTTCGGTAGGAACACTGAAGCTTTCTTT
13,once,TRBV6-5,.,TRBJ1-1,CASKWGLGTEAFF,TGTGCCAGCAAGTGGGGTCTGGGCACTGAAGCTTTCTTT
15,.,TRBV21-1,.,TRBJ2-4,CASRPRDLAINIQYF,TGTGCCAGCAGGCCCAGGGACCTAGCCATAAACATTCAGTACTTC
15,few,TRBV7-8,TRBD1,TRBJ2-7,CASKPGQGSSYEQYF,TGTGCCAGCAAACCGGGACAGGGTTCTTCCTACGAGCAGTACTTC
15,.,TRBV6-1,TRBD1,TRBJ1-3,CASIGGQGVGNTIYF,TGTGCCAGCATCGGCGGACAGGGGGTAGGAAACACCATATATTTT
16,.,TRBV6-1,TRBD2,TRBJ2-3,CASSDTQLAGTDTQYF,TGTGCCAGCAGTGACACGCAACTAGCGGGCACAGATACGCAGTATTTT
15,.,TRBV15,.,TRBJ1-1,CATGSLTGRNTEAFF,TGTGCCACCGGATCACTGACTGGGAGGAACACTGAAGCTTTCTTT
13,.,TRBV5-1,TRBD2,TRBJ2-7,CASSWEGRYEQYF,TGCGCCAGCAGCTGGGAGGGTCGCTACGAGCAGTACTTC
15,.,TRBV10-3,TRBD1,TRBJ1-2,CAISESTGVSYGYTF,TGTGCCATCAGTGAGTCGACAGGGGTGAGCTATGGCTACACCTTC
15,.,TRBV4-1,TRBD2,TRBJ2-1,CASSQVGGSNDEQFF,TGCGCCAGCAGCCAAGTCGGCGGGAGTAACGATGAGCAGTTCTTC
12,.,TRBV10-1,.,TRBJ2-3,CASSESVDTQYF,TGCGCCAGCAGTGAGTCGGTGGATACGCAGTATTTT
14,.,TRBV11-3,TRBD1,TRBJ2-3,CASSFRTGTDTQYF,TGTGCCAGCAGCTTCCGGACAGGGACAGATACGCAGTATTTT
16,.,TRBV10-1,TRBD2,TRBJ2-1,CASSDHGTSVSNEQFF,TGCGCCAGCAGTGACCACGGGACTAGCGTTTCCAATGAGCAGTTCTTC
15,.,TRBV5-1,.,TRBJ2-3,CASSLASLVTDTQYF,TGCGCCAGCAGCTTGGCATCGTTGGTCACAGATACGCAGTATTTT
13,.,TRBV18,TRBD1,TRBJ1-1,CASSRRDRGEAFF,TGTGCCAGCTCACGCCGGGACAGGGGGGAAGCTTTCTTT
11,.,TRBV18,.,TRBJ2-1,CASSTGNEQFF,TGTGCCAGCTCAACGGGCAATGAGCAGTTCTTC
16,.,TRBV5-1,TRBD2,TRBJ2-1,CASSLVASGSYNEQFF,TGCGCCAGCAGCTTGGTCGCTAGCGGTTCCTACAATGAGCAGTTCTTC
12,.,TRBV5-1,TRBD1,TRBJ1-1,CASTATGGRAFF,TGCGCCAGCACGGCTACAGGGGGCCGGGCTTTCTTT
15,.,TRBV15,TRBD2,TRBJ2-1,CATSREAGGHNEQFF,TGTGCCACCAGCAGAGAGGCGGGAGGTCACAATGAGCAGTTCTTC